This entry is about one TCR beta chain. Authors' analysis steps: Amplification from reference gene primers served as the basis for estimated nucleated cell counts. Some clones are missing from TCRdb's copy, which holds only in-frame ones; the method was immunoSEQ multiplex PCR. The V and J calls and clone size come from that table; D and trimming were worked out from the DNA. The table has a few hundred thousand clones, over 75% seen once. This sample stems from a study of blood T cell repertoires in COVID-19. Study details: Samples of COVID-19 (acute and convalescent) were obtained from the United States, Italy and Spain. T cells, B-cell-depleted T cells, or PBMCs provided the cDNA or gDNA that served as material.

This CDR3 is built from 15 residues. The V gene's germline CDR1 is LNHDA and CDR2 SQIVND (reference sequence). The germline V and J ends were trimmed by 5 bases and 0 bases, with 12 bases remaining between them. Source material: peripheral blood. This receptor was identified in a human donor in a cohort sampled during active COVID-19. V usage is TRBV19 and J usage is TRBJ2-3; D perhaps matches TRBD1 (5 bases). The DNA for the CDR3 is TGTGCCAGTAGTTATGACAGAGCTAGCACAGATACGCAGTATTTT. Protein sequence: CASSYDRASTDTQYF. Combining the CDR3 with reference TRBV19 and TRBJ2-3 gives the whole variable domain DGGITQSPKYLFRKEGQNVTLSCEQNLNHDAMYWYRQDPGQGLRLIYYSQIVNDFQKGDIAEGYSVSREKKESFPLTVTSAQKNPTAFYLCASSYDRASTDTQYFGPGTRLTVL.